A selection of T cell receptor beta chains follows, all from one sample in a study of blood T cells in healthy people across ages. TCRdb independently ran MiXCR on the 5' RACE reads; one entry per CDR3 protein. The sample lists about 580,000 distinct CDR3 sequences; around half were seen once. Source material: blood. These receptors were obtained from an elderly man in good health. The CDR3 runs from the conserved cysteine through the conserved F or W. A D gene is named only where the DNA matches it firmly. Expanded clones get a size class; other rows say once, few or many, or leave the size out.

v_call	j_call	cdr3_length	d_call	clone_size	cdr3_aa	cdr3_nt
TRBV4-3	TRBJ2-1	15	-	-	CASSQDPTPYNEQFF	TGCGCCAGCAGCCAAGATCCTACACCCTACAATGAGCAGTTCTTC
TRBV27	TRBJ1-1	14	-	-	CASSSPPRRTEAFF	TGTGCCAGCAGTTCCCCCCCCAGGAGGACTGAAGCTTTCTTT
TRBV29-1	TRBJ1-2	12	TRBD1	many	CSVGTGGYGYTF	TGCAGCGTTGGGACAGGGGGCTATGGCTACACCTTC
TRBV6-5	TRBJ2-1	16	-	-	CASRPESVVSYNEQFF	TGTGCCAGCCGACCCGAAAGCGTGGTCTCCTACAATGAGCAGTTCTTC
TRBV20-1	TRBJ1-2	15	-	few	CSASPPPTRNYGYTF	TGCAGTGCTAGCCCCCCCCCGACAAGGAACTATGGCTACACCTTC
TRBV11-2	TRBJ2-3	15	TRBD2	-	CAGSLSGRISDTQYF	TGTGCCGGCAGCTTAAGCGGGAGGATCTCAGATACGCAGTATTTT
TRBV7-9	TRBJ2-5	13	-	few	CASSLPHQETQYF	TGTGCCAGCAGCCTACCGCACCAAGAGACCCAGTACTTC
TRBV11-2	TRBJ2-1	12	-	-	CASSQSLSVPFF	TGTGCCAGCAGCCAGAGCCTAAGTGTACCGTTCTTC
TRBV6-5	TRBJ2-5	14	-	many	CASSYSRGWETQYF	TGTGCCAGCAGTTACTCCCGGGGATGGGAGACCCAGTACTTC
TRBV4-3	TRBJ2-1	15	TRBD2	-	CASSRLASGVDEQFF	TGCGCCAGCAGCCGCCTGGCTAGCGGGGTTGATGAGCAGTTCTTC
TRBV7-2	TRBJ2-1	14	-	few	CASSPTGRGNEQFF	TGTGCCAGCAGCCCCACCGGCAGGGGAAATGAGCAGTTCTTC
TRBV10-3	TRBJ1-2	13	-	-	CAISDRESYGYTF	TGTGCCATCAGTGACAGAGAATCCTATGGCTACACCTTC
TRBV5-4	TRBJ1-2	13	-	-	CASSLDRDDGYTF	TGTGCCAGCAGCTTGGACAGGGATGATGGCTACACCTTC
TRBV11-2	TRBJ2-1	11	-	-	CASSGGHEQFF	TGTGCCAGCTCCGGGGGGCATGAGCAGTTCTTC
TRBV29-1	TRBJ2-7	13	-	-	CSVVFGNSYEQYF	TGCAGCGTTGTCTTCGGAAACTCCTACGAGCAGTACTTC
TRBV5-1	TRBJ2-2	16	TRBD1	-	CASSMGQGVNTGELFF	TGCGCCAGCAGCATGGGACAGGGGGTAAACACCGGGGAGCTGTTTTTT
TRBV6-2/TRBV6-3	TRBJ2-1	12	-	few	CASTGLYNEQFF	TGTGCCAGCACGGGGCTATACAATGAGCAGTTCTTC
TRBV11-2	TRBJ2-3	11	-	-	CASLSADTQYF	TGTGCCAGCCTTTCGGCGGATACGCAGTATTTT
TRBV20-1	TRBJ2-1	14	TRBD2	few	CSAVGLAGVLEQFF	TGCAGTGCCGTGGGTCTAGCGGGAGTATTGGAGCAGTTCTTC
TRBV20-1	TRBJ2-2	15	TRBD1	-	CSAPPGQGAGGELFF	TGCAGTGCTCCACCGGGACAGGGGGCCGGCGGGGAGCTGTTTTTT
TRBV21-1	TRBJ2-4	17	-	-	CASRGPRQMIAKNIQYF	TGTGCCAGCAGGGGGCCTCGGCAGATGATAGCCAAAAACATTCAGTACTTC
TRBV2	TRBJ2-1	17	TRBD2	-	CARAREGPTLAGIEQFF	TGTGCCAGAGCCCGGGAGGGACCCACCCTAGCGGGGATTGAGCAGTTCTTC
TRBV7-2	TRBJ2-7	15	TRBD2	few	CASRETSGSGGEQYF	TGTGCCAGCAGAGAGACTAGCGGGAGTGGAGGAGAGCAGTACTTC
TRBV7-9	TRBJ1-4	14	TRBD1	-	CASSLQGNNEKLFF	TGTGCCAGCAGCCTACAGGGGAATAATGAAAAACTGTTTTTT
TRBV2	TRBJ2-7	17	-	-	CASSEALGNLLSYEQYF	TGTGCCAGCAGTGAAGCGCTCGGGAATCTACTCTCCTACGAGCAGTACTTC
TRBV20-1	TRBJ1-6	13	-	-	CSARRGNNSPLHF	TGCAGTGCTAGGCGAGGAAATAATTCACCCCTCCACTTT
TRBV25-1	TRBJ2-1	14	-	-	CASSEWGGRDEQFF	TGTGCCAGCAGTGAATGGGGGGGCCGGGATGAGCAGTTCTTC
TRBV18	TRBJ2-3	14	-	-	CAAEDQYRTDTQYF	TGTGCCGCGGAGGACCAATACCGAACAGATACGCAGTATTTT
TRBV7-2	TRBJ1-2	14	TRBD1	-	CASSVDRGNYGYTF	TGTGCCAGCAGCGTAGACAGGGGAAACTATGGCTACACCTTC
TRBV7-3	TRBJ2-2	16	TRBD2	-	CASSAGLAGGSGELFF	TGTGCCAGCAGCGCGGGACTAGCGGGAGGTTCCGGGGAGCTGTTTTTT
TRBV12-3/TRBV12-4	TRBJ1-2	15	-	few	CASSSNLGGEYGYTF	TGTGCCAGCAGTTCAAACCTTGGAGGGGAGTATGGCTACACCTTC
TRBV6-6	TRBJ1-2	15	TRBD1	-	CASTPGGGQYYGYTF	TGTGCCAGCACCCCAGGGGGCGGACAGTACTATGGCTACACCTTC
TRBV7-2	TRBJ2-1	14	TRBD2	-	CASGAGVTDNEQFF	TGTGCCAGCGGGGCGGGAGTGACGGACAATGAGCAGTTCTTC
TRBV4-3	TRBJ2-1	15	TRBD2	few	CASSQIGLAGNEQFF	TGCGCCAGCAGCCAAATCGGACTAGCGGGGAATGAGCAGTTCTTC
TRBV9	TRBJ2-5	14	-	-	CASSVGQVQETQYF	TGTGCCAGCAGCGTAGGGCAGGTACAAGAGACCCAGTACTTC
TRBV9	TRBJ1-2	15	-	few	CASSVVPGTNYGYTF	TGTGCCAGCAGCGTAGTTCCAGGTACTAACTATGGCTACACCTTC
TRBV12-3/TRBV12-4	TRBJ1-2	13	-	few	CASSARVISGYTF	TGTGCCAGCAGCGCCAGGGTAATCTCAGGCTACACCTTC
TRBV7-2	TRBJ2-1	15	-	-	CASSLALGSKNEQFF	TGTGCCAGCAGCTTAGCGCTGGGTTCCAAGAATGAGCAGTTCTTC
TRBV20-1	TRBJ1-5	15	TRBD1	-	CSADPGQGLNQPQHF	TGCAGTGCTGATCCGGGACAGGGGCTCAATCAGCCCCAGCATTTT
TRBV12-3/TRBV12-4	TRBJ2-1	16	-	few	CASSFRRGHSYNEQFF	TGTGCCAGCAGTTTCCGTCGGGGACACTCCTACAATGAGCAGTTCTTC
TRBV6-2/TRBV6-3	TRBJ2-6	15	-	once	CASSLAAPGANVLTF	TGTGCCAGCAGTTTGGCAGCCCCCGGGGCCAACGTCCTGACTTTC
TRBV12-3/TRBV12-4	TRBJ2-7	13	-	-	CASSPTTTYEQYF	TGTGCCAGCAGCCCGACAACAACCTACGAGCAGTACTTC
TRBV2	TRBJ1-2	14	TRBD1	few	CASSALDRGYGYTF	TGTGCCAGCAGTGCCCTTGACAGGGGCTATGGCTACACCTTC
TRBV6-6	TRBJ2-6	16	-	-	CASKARGYPGANVLTF	TGTGCCAGCAAGGCCAGGGGATATCCAGGGGCCAACGTCCTGACTTTC
TRBV28	TRBJ1-5	13	TRBD1	once	CASSTGTAQPQHF	TGTGCCAGCAGTACCGGGACAGCTCAGCCCCAGCATTTT
TRBV6-5	TRBJ1-3	15	-	few	CASSLAAGAGNTIYF	TGTGCCAGCAGTCTCGCGGCCGGGGCGGGAAACACCATATATTTT
TRBV9	TRBJ2-5	15	-	-	CASSGYARGQETQYF	TGTGCCAGCAGCGGATACGCAAGGGGGCAAGAGACCCAGTACTTC
TRBV20-1	TRBJ2-1	14	TRBD1	few	CSARRGTGTNEQFF	TGCAGTGCTAGGAGGGGGACAGGGACGAATGAGCAGTTCTTC
TRBV6-6	TRBJ2-6	15	-	many	CASSPEEAGANVLTF	TGTGCCAGCAGTCCGGAGGAGGCGGGGGCCAACGTCCTGACTTTC
TRBV7-2	TRBJ2-5	12	-	-	CASSPKGETQYF	TGTGCCAGCAGCCCGAAAGGGGAGACCCAGTACTTC
TRBV5-1	TRBJ2-6	15	-	-	CASSLDGTGANVLTF	TGCGCCAGCAGTCTGGACGGGACCGGGGCCAACGTCCTGACTTTC
TRBV28	TRBJ1-2	13	TRBD1	-	CASGLQGYYGYTF	TGTGCCAGCGGGTTACAGGGGTACTATGGCTACACCTTC